A single TCR beta chain is shown here with its context. The record originates from a study of radiation and T cells in renal cell carcinoma. Time point indicated: baseline pretreatment blood. Noted treatment: 15 Gy SBRT to primary tumor, nephrectomy 4 weeks later. After SBRT, blood was collected at 2 and 4 weeks, plus baseline. The patient's renal cell carcinoma had clear cell pathology. Sequencing used immunoSEQ multiplex PCR; TCRdb keeps in-frame clones, though not all of them. The data show 120,000 to 150,000 clones, 88% seen once. Germline lookup yields CDR1 MNHNS and CDR2 SASEGT. Germline trimming cut 4 bases from V and 1 base from J; bases unmatched to any gene: 6. The CDR3 is 15 amino acids.

The specimen comprised blood, sampled from a patient whose treatment included radiotherapy and nephrectomy. The J gene is TRBJ1-1, the V gene TRBV6-1; 7 positions agree with TRBD1. This clonotype originated in a woman aged 70-85 years with renal cell carcinoma. The CDR3 region has the DNA TGTGCCAGCAGTGCTAGGACAGGCGGGAACACTGAAGCTTTCTTT. Translation gives CASSARTGGNTEAFF.